One and the same sample provided the 4 T cell receptor beta chains below, sequenced in a study of cytomegalovirus exposure and HLA in healthy donors. Both 60 Vbeta primers and 13 Jbeta primers went into the PCR. Assay: immunoSEQ multiplex PCR; the TCRdb copy retains only in-frame clones and omits some. The sample holds approximately 84,000 clones; around 80% are singletons and the top ten take approximately 2%. The material sequenced was PBMCs. The source of these receptors is a man in his forties in good health and CMV-seronegative.

The J gene is TRBJ1-5, the V gene TRBV28; no definite D call. With 7 bases removed from V and 4 bases from J, the gap between germline ends came to 8 bases. Per germline, CDR1 MDHEN and CDR2 SYDVKM. The CDR3 loop spans 12 amino acids. The CDR3 here is CASISGNQPQHF. DNA of the CDR3: TGTGCCAGCATTTCGGGTAATCAGCCCCAGCATTTT.

This clone was seen a few times. This chain uses TRBV10-3 with TRBJ2-7; 9 bases fit TRBD2. The length of the CDR3 is 17 residues. Germline-derived CDR1 and CDR2 are ENHRY and SYGVKD. Germline trimming cut 0 bases from V and 4 bases from J; bases unmatched to any gene: 10. The CDR3 sequence: CAISESIVLAGLYEQYF. Here the CDR3 DNA reads TGTGCCATCAGTGAGTCGATTGTGCTAGCGGGACTTTACGAGCAGTACTTC.

This chain links TRBV5-5 with TRBJ1-1, with D unclear. The CDR3 is 16 amino acids. Trimming took 4 bases from V and 5 from J, leaving 21 bases between them. CDR1 is SGHKS, CDR2 YYEKEE, per germline (reference sequence). CDR3 bases: TGTGCCAGCAGCGTTGGCCCAATTATCGCGGGGACTGAAGCTTTCTTT. It translates to CASSVGPIIAGTEAFF.

This clone was recorded only once. The rearrangement links TRBV10-3 to TRBJ2-2; 10 bases match TRBD2. Germline CDR1 and CDR2: ENHRY and SYGVKD. There are 16 residues in the CDR3. The junction had 6 bases not matched to a gene; V was cut back by 4 bases and J by 4 bases. CDR3 nucleotides: TGTGCCATCAGTGGGTGGCTAGCGGGAGCCACCGGGGAGCTGTTTTTT. Amino acid sequence: CAISGWLAGATGELFF.